This T cell receptor (beta chain) appears in the sequencing data of a study of T-cell reconstitution after alpha-beta-depleted transplantation in children. The TCRbeta library incorporated unique molecular identifiers. One entry per CDR3 protein, called by TCRdb with MiXCR from the PCR reads. The sample carries a few hundred thousand distinct CDR3 sequences, 9.7% recorded once. This clonotype has ten or more counts. The CDR3 sequence is 16 residues long. The ends lost 2 bases at V and 3 bases at J; junction bases unmatched: 3. Germline loops: CDR1 SEHNR, CDR2 FQNEAQ (reference sequence). The origin of this receptor is a human donor who donated a stem cell graft to a child with SCID. The material was PBMCs from the stem cell graft donor, obtained from the stem cell graft. This rearrangement joins TRBV7-9 to TRBJ2-3, with 12 positions matching TRBD2. In DNA form, the CDR3 reads TGTGCCAGCAGCTTAAGAGGACTAGCGGGGACAGATACGCAGTATTTT. It is translated as CASSLRGLAGTDTQYF.